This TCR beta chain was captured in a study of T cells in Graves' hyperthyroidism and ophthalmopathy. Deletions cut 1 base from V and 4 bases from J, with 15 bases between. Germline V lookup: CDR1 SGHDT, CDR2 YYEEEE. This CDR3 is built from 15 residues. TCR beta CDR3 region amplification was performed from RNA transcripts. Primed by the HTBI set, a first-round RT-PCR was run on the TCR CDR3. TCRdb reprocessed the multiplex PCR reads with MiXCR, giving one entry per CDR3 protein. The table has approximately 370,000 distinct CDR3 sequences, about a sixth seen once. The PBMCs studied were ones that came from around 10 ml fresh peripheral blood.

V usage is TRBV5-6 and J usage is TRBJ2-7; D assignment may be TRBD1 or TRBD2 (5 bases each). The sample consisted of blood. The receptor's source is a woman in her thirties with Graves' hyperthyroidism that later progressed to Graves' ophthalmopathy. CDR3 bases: TGTGCCAGCAGCTTGTTGAGGGACGGCTTTTACGAGCAGTACTTC. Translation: CASSLLRDGFYEQYF.